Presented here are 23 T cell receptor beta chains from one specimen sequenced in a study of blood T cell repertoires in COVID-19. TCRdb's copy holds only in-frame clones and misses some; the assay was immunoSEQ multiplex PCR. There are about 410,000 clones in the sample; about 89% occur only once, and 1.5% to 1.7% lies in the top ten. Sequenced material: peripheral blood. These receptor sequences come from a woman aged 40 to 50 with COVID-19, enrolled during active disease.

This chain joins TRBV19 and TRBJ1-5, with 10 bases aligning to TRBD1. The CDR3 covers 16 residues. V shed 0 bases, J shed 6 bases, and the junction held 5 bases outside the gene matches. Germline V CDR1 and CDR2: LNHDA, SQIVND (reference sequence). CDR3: CASSIEGQGFGQPQHF. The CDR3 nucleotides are TGTGCCAGTAGTATAGAGGGACAGGGGTTCGGTCAGCCCCAGCATTTT.

The CDR3 bases are TGTGCCAGCTCGACGCGCGGGGTGGACCCTGAAGCTTTCTTT. Amino acids: CASSTRGVDPEAFF. The V gene is TRBV18, the J gene TRBJ1-1, with D hard to call. V lost 6 bases and J 6 bases, leaving 17 bases between the germline ends. Per the germline V gene, CDR1 is KGHSH and CDR2 is LQKENI. This CDR3 spans 14 amino acids.

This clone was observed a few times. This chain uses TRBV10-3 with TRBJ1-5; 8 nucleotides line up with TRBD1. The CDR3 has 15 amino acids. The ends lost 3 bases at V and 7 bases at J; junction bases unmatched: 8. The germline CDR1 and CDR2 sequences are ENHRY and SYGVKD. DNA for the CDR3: TGTGCCATCAGTGACGGACAGGGAATGGTCCAGCCCCAGCATTTT. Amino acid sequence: CAISDGQGMVQPQHF.

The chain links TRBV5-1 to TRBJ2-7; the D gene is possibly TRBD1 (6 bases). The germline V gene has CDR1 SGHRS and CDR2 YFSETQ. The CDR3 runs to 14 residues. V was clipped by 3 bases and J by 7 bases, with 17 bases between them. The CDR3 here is CASSSNPGQPEQYF. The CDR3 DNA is TGCGCCAGCAGCTCGAACCCGGGACAACCAGAGCAGTACTTC.

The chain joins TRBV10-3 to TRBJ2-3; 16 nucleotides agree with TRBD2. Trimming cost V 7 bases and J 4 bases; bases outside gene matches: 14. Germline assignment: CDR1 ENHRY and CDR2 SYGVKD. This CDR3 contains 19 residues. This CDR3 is CAIKPAGTSGGALSDTQYF. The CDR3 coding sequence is TGTGCCATCAAGCCCGCCGGGACTAGCGGGGGGGCCCTGTCAGATACGCAGTATTTT.

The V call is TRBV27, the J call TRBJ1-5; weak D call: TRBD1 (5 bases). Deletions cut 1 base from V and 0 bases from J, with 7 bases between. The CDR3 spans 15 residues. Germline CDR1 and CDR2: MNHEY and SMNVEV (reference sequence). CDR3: CASSLYQGSNQPQHF. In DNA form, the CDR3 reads TGTGCCAGCAGTTTATATCAGGGTAGCAATCAGCCCCAGCATTTT.

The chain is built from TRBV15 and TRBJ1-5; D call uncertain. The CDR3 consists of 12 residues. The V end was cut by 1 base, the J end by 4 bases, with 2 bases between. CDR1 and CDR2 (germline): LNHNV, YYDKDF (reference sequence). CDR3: CATSRANQPQHF. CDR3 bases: TGTGCCACCAGCAGAGCGAATCAGCCCCAGCATTTT.

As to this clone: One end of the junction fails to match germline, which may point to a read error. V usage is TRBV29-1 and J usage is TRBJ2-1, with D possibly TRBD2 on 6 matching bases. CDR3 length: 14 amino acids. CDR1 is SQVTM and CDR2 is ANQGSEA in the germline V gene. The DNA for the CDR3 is TGCAGCGTTGATGGGCTACTAGCCTACTATGAGCAGTTCTTC. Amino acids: CSVDGLLAYYEQFF.

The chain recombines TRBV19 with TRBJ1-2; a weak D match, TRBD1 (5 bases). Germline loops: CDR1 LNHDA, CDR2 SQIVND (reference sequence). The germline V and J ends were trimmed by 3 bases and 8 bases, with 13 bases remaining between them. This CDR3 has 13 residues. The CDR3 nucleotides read TGTGCCAGTAGTATCGGCGGGGGTATGGGCTACACCTTC. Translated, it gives CASSIGGGMGYTF.

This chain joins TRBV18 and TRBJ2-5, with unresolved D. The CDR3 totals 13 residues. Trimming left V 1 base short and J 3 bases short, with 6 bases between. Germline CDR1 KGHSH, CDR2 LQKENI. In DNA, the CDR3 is TGTGCCAGCTCACCACTGGCAGAAGAGACCCAGTACTTC. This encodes CASSPLAEETQYF.

The CDR3 DNA follows: TGTGCCAGCAGCGCGGGACTAGCGGGAACCAATGAGCAGTTCTTC. It yields the protein CASSAGLAGTNEQFF. This chain joins TRBV9 and TRBJ2-1, with TRBD2 identical over 13 bases. Losses at the gene ends were 3 bases for V and 6 bases for J; bases not matched to a gene: 3. CDR1 and CDR2 from the germline V gene are SGDLS and YYNGEE. This CDR3 comprises 15 residues.

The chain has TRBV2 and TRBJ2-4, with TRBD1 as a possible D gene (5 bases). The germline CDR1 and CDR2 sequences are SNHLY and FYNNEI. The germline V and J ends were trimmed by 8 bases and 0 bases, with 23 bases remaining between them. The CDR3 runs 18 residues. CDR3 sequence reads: CASSGWDTGLRAKNIQYF. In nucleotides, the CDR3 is TGTGCCAGCTCCGGTTGGGATACAGGTTTAAGAGCCAAAAACATTCAGTACTTC.

CDR3 sequence reads: CASSRQGMNTEAFF. The CDR3 nucleotides are TGTGCCAGCTCTCGACAGGGGATGAACACTGAAGCTTTCTTT. This chain uses TRBV18 with TRBJ1-1; 8 bases map to TRBD1. This CDR3 is 14 amino acids long. Germline V CDR1 and CDR2: KGHSH, LQKENI. The trim removed 6 bases at V and 0 bases at J, leaving 3 bases unmatched.

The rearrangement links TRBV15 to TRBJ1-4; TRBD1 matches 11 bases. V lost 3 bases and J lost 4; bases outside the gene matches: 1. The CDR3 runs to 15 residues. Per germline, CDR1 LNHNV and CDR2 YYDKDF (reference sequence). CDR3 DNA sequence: TGTGCCACCAGCAGGGGACAGGGGGATAATGAAAAACTGTTTTTT. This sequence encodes CATSRGQGDNEKLFF. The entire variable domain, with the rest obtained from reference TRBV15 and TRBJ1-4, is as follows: DAMVIQNPRYQVTQFGKPVTLSCSQTLNHNVMYWYQQKSSQAPKLLFHYYDKDFNNEADTPDNFQSRRPNTSFCFLDIRSPGLGDTAMYLCATSRGQGDNEKLFFGSGTQLSVL.

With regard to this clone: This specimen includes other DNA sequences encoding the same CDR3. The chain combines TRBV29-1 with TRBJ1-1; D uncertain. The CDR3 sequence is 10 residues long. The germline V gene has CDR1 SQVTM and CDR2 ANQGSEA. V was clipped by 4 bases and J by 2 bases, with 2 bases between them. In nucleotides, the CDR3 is TGCAGCGTTGCAAACACTGAAGCTTTCTTT. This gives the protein CSVANTEAFF.

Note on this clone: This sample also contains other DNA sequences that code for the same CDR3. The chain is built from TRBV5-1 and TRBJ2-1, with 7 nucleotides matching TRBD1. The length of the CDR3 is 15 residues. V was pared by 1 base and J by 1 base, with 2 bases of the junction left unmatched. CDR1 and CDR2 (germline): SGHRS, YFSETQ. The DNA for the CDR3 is TGCGCCAGCAGCTTGAGCAGGGGGTCCTACAATGAGCAGTTCTTC. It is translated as CASSLSRGSYNEQFF.

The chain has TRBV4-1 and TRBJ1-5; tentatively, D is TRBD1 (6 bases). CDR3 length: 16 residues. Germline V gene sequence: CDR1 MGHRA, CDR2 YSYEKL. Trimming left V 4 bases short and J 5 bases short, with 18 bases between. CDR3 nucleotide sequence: TGCGCCAGCAGCCCCACCCACGCCAGGGGAGATCAGCCCCAGCATTTT. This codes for CASSPTHARGDQPQHF.

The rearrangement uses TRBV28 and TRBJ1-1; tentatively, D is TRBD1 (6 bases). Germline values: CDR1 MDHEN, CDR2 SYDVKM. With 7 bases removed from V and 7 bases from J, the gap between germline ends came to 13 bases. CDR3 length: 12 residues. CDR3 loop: CASIPQGREAFF. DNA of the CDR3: TGTGCCAGCATTCCACAGGGACGTGAAGCTTTCTTT.

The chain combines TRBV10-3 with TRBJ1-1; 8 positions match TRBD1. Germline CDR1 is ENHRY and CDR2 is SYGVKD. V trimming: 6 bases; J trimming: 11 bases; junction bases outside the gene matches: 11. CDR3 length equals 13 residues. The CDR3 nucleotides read TGTGCCATCAGCGTTCAAGACAGGGGAGTCGCTTTCTTT. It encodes CAISVQDRGVAFF.

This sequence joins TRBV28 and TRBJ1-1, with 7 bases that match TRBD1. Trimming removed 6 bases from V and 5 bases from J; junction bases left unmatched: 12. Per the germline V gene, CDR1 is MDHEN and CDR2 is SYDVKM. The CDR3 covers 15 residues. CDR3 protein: CASSSQGPRWTEAFF. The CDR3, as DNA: TGTGCCAGCAGCTCACAGGGGCCCCGGTGGACTGAAGCTTTCTTT.

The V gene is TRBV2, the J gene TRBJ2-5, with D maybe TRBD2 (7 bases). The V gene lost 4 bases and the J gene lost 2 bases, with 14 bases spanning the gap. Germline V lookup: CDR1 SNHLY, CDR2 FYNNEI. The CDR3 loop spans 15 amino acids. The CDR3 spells CASSGGGQGQETQYF. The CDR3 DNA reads TGTGCCAGCAGTGGGGGGGGGCAGGGTCAAGAGACCCAGTACTTC.

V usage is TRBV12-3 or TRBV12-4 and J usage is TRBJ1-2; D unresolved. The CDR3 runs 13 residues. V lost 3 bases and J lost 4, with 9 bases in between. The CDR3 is CASSFTQSYGYTF. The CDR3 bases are TGTGCCAGCAGTTTCACACAGAGCTATGGCTACACCTTC.

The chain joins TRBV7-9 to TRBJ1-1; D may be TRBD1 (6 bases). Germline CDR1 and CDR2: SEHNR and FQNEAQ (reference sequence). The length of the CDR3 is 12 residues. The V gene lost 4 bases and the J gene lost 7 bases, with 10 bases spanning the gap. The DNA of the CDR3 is TGTGCCAGCAGCTCGAGGACAGTTGAAGCTTTCTTT. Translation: CASSSRTVEAFF.